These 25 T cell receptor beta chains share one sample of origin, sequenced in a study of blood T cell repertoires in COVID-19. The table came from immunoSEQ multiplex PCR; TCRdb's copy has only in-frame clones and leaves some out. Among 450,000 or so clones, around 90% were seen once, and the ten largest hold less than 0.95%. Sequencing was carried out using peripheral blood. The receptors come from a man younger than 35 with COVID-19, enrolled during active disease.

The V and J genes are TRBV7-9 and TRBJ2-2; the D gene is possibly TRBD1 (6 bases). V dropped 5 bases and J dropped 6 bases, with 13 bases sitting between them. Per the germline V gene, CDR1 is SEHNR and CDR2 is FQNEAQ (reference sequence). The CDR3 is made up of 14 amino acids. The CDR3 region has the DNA TGTGCCAGCAGCAAACAGGGCCTTCCCGGGGAGCTGTTTTTT. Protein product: CASSKQGLPGELFF.

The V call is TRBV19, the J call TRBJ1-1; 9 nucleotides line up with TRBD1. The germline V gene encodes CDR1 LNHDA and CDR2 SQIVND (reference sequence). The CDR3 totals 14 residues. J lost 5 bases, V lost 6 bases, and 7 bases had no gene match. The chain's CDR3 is CASSDRGVETEAFF. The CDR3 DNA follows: TGTGCCAGTAGCGACAGGGGGGTAGAAACTGAAGCTTTCTTT.

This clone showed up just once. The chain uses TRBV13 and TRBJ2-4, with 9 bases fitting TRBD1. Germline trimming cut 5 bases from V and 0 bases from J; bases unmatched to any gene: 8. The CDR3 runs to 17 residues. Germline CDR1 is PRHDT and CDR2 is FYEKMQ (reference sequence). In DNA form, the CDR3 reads TGTGCCAGCAGCCCGACAGGGGGAAGACTAGCCAAAAACATTCAGTACTTC. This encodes CASSPTGGRLAKNIQYF.

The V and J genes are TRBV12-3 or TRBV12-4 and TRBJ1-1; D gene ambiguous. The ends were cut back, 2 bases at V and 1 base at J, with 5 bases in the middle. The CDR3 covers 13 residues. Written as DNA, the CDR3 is TGTGCCAGCAGTTTATGGGCGAACACTGAAGCTTTCTTT. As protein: CASSLWANTEAFF.

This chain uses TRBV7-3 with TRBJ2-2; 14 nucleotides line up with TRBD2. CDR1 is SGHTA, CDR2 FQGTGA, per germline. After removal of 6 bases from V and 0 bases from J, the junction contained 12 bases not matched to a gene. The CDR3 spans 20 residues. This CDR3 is CASRSTPGLAGVTNTGELFF. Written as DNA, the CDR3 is TGTGCCAGCAGATCGACACCGGGACTAGCGGGAGTAACGAACACCGGGGAGCTGTTTTTT.

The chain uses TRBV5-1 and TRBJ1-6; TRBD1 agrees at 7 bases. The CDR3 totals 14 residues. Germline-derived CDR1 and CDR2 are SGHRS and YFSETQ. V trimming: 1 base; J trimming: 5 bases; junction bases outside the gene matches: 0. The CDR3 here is CASSLQGDNSPLHF. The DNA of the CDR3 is TGCGCCAGCAGCTTGCAGGGGGATAATTCACCCCTCCACTTT.

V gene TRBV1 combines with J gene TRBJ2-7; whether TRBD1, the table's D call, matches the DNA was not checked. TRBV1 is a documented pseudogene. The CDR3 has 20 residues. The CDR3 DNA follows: TGCACCAGCAGCCAAGCACCGGGACAGGGGGCTCTAGCGGGCCTCTACGAGCAGTACTTC. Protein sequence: CTSSQAPGQGALAGLYEQYF.

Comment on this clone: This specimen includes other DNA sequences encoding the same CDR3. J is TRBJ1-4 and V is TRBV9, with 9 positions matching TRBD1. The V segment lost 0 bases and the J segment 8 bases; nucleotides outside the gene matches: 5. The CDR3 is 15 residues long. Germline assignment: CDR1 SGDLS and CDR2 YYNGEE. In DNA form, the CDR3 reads TGTGCCAGCAGCGTAGGCGGAACAGGGGGCGAAAAACTGTTTTTT. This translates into CASSVGGTGGEKLFF.

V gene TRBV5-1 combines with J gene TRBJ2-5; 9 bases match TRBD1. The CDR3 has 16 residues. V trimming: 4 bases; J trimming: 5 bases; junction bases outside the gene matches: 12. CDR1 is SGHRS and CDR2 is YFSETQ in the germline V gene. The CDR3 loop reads CASSHFRTGVPETQYF. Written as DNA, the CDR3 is TGCGCCAGCAGCCATTTTAGGACAGGGGTCCCCGAGACCCAGTACTTC.

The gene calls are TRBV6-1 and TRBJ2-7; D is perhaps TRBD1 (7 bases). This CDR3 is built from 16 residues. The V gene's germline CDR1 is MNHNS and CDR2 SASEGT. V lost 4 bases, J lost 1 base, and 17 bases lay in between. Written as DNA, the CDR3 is TGTGCCAGCAGTGGATACAGGGGAGGTAAATCCTACGAGCAGTACTTC. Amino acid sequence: CASSGYRGGKSYEQYF.

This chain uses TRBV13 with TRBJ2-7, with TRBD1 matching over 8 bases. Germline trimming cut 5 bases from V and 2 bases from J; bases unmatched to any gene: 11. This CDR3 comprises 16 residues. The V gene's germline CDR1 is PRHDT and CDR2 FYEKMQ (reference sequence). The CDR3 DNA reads TGTGCCAGCAGCCACGGACAGGGAAGGGGGACCTACGAGCAGTACTTC. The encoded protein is CASSHGQGRGTYEQYF.

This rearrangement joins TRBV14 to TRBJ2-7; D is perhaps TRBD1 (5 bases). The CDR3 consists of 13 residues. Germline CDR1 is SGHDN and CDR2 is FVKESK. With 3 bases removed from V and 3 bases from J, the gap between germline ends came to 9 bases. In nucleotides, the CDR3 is TGTGCCAGCAGCCAGACAGCCTTCTACGAGCAGTACTTC. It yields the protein CASSQTAFYEQYF. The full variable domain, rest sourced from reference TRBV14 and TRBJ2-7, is EAGVTQFPSHSVIEKGQTVTLRCDPISGHDNLYWYRRVMGKEIKFLLHFVKESKQDESGMPNNRFLAERTGGTYSTLKVQPAELEDSGVYFCASSQTAFYEQYFGPGTRLTVT.

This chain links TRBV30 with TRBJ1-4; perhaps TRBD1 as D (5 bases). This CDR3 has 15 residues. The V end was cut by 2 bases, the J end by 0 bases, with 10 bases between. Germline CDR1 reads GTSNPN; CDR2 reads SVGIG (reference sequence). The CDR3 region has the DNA TGTGCCTGGAGTCCTCAGACAGCAACTAATGAAAAACTGTTTTTT. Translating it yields CAWSPQTATNEKLFF.

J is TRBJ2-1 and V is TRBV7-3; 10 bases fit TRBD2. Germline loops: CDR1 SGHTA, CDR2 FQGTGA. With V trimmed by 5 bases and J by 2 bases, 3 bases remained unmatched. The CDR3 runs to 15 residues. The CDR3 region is CASSMLAGAYNEQFF. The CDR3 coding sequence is TGTGCCAGCAGCATGCTAGCGGGAGCCTACAATGAGCAGTTCTTC.

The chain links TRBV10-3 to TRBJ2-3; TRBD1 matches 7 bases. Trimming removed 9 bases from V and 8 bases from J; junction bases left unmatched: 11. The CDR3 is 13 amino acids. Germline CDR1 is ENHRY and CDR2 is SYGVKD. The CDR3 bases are TGTGCCATAACAGGGGCCCTGAGAGGTACGCAGTATTTT. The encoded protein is CAITGALRGTQYF.

The CDR3 region is CASSPFGNSNQPQHF. CDR3 coding DNA: TGTGCCAGCTCACCATTCGGTAATAGCAATCAGCCCCAGCATTTT. J is TRBJ1-5 and V is TRBV18; D is uncertain. The CDR3 sequence is 15 residues long. CDR1 and CDR2 (germline): KGHSH, LQKENI. Trimming pared 2 bases from V and 0 bases from J, leaving 8 bases between.

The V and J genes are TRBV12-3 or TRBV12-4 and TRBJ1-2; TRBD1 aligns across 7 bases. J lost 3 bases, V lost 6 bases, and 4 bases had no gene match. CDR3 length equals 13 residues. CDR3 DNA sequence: TGTGCCAGCAGGACTACAGGGGACTATGGCTACACCTTC. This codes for CASRTTGDYGYTF.

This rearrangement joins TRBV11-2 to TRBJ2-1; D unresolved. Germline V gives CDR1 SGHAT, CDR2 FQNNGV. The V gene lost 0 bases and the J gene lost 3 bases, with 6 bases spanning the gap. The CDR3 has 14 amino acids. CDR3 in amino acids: CASSLESHYNEQFF. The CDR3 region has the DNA TGTGCCAGCAGCTTAGAGAGCCACTACAATGAGCAGTTCTTC.

CDR3 nucleotides: TGTGCCACCAGTGATTTAGAGGATACGCAGTATTTT. Its translation is CATSDLEDTQYF. V gene TRBV24-1 combines with J gene TRBJ2-3, with D uncertain. V was cut by 1 base and J by 6 bases, with 4 bases left in between. CDR3 length: 12 residues. Germline CDR1 reads KGHDR; CDR2 reads SFDVKD.

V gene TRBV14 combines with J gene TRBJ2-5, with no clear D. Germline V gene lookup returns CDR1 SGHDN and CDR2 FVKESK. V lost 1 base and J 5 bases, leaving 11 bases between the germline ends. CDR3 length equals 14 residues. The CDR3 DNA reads TGTGCCAGCAGCCAAGGGATTATGGGCGAGACCCAGTACTTC. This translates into CASSQGIMGETQYF.

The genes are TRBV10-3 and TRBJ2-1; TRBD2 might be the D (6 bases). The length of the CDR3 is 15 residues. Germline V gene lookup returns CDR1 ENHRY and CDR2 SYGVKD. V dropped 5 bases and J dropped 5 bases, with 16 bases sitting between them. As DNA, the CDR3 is TGTGCCATCAGTCCCGGAGGAGGGGTCGACAATGAGCAGTTCTTC. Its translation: CAISPGGGVDNEQFF.

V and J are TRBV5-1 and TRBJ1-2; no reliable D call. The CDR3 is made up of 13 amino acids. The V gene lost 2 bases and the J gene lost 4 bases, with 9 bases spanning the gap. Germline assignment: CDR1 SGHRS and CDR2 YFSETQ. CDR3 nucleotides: TGCGCCAGCAGCTTTGAGGATCTCTATGGCTACACCTTC. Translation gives CASSFEDLYGYTF. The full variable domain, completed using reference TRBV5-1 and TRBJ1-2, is KAGVTQTPRYLIKTRGQQVTLSCSPISGHRSVSWYQQTPGQGLQFLFEYFSETQRNKGNFPGRFSGRQFSNSRSEMNVSTLELGDSALYLCASSFEDLYGYTFGSGTRLTVV.

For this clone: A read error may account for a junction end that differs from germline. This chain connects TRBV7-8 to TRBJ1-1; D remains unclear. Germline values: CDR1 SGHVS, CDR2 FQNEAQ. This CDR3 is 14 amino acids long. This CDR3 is CASSLATYPSQVVF. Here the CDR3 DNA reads TGTGCCAGCAGCTTGGCGACATATCCCTCCCAAGTTGTCTTT.

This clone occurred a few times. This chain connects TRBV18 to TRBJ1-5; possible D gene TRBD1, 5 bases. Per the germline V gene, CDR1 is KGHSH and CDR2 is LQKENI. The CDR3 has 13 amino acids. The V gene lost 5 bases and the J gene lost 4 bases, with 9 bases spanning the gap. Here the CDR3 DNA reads TGTGCCAGCTCAGTAGGGGCGAATCAGCCCCAGCATTTT. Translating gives CASSVGANQPQHF.

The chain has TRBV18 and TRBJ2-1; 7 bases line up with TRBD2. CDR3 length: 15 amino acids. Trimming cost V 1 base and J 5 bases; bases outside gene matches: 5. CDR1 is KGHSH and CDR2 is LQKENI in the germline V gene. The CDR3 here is CASSPRREINNEQFF. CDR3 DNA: TGTGCCAGCTCACCACGGCGGGAGATCAACAATGAGCAGTTCTTC.